The 10 T cell receptor beta chains listed next were all sequenced from one sample in a study of blood T cell repertoires in COVID-19 (TCRdb year 2020). The library was built by means of the immunoSEQ multiplex PCR assay. In TCRdb, the immuneACCESS table is reduced to in-frame sequences with V and J assigned. These tables do not hold every clone; where another copy was compared, an unresolved V gene accounts for under half, and the others remain unexplained. In all, the sample holds 150,000 or so clones, and 75% to 90% of those were seen once. The top ten clonotypes cover under 4.5% of the sample. The sample consisted of PBMCs or T cells enriched from blood (not recorded which). The origin of the receptors is a woman between 40 and 55 years old who had been exposed to COVID-19.

The CDR3 nucleotides are TGTGCCAGCAGTGAGGCAAAGCTAGCGGGTGGCGTCGAGCAGTACTTC. Translating it yields CASSEAKLAGGVEQYF. The chain links TRBV2 to TRBJ2-7; 8 bases align to TRBD2. The CDR3 covers 16 residues. V was pared by 3 bases and J by 6 bases, with 13 bases of the junction left unmatched. The germline gives CDR1 SNHLY, CDR2 FYNNEI.

There are a few counts of this clone. One junction end disagrees with the germline gene, perhaps due to a read error. The chain couples TRBV6-5 to TRBJ1-1; tentatively, D is TRBD1 (5 bases). Germline CDR1 and CDR2: MNHEY and SVGAGI. This CDR3 comprises 14 residues. In DNA, the CDR3 is TGTGCCAGCAGCCTCCGGGAGGGGAACGCTGAAGCTTTCTTT. Amino acid sequence: CASSLREGNAEAFF.

This chain links TRBV6-6 with TRBJ1-1, with 7 bases fitting TRBD1. The CDR3 runs to 15 residues. The V gene end was trimmed by 5 bases and the J gene end by 5 bases; junction bases not matched to a gene: 11. The germline CDR1 and CDR2 sequences are MNHNY and SVGAGI (reference sequence). CDR3 protein: CASSPTTGTRTEAFF. Written as DNA, the CDR3 is TGTGCCAGCAGTCCCACGACAGGGACCCGGACTGAAGCTTTCTTT.

This chain joins TRBV5-1 and TRBJ2-5, with 7 nucleotides matching TRBD1. The CDR3 loop spans 19 amino acids. CDR1 is SGHRS and CDR2 is YFSETQ in the germline V gene. The J segment lost 1 base and the V segment lost 4 bases, leaving 19 bases of the junction unmatched. The CDR3 here is CASSPGALTGARVQETQYF. The CDR3 DNA sequence: TGCGCCAGCAGCCCCGGGGCTCTTACAGGGGCCCGTGTCCAAGAGACCCAGTACTTC. Filled out from reference TRBV5-1 and TRBJ2-5, the complete variable domain reads KAGVTQTPRYLIKTRGQQVTLSCSPISGHRSVSWYQQTPGQGLQFLFEYFSETQRNKGNFPGRFSGRQFSNSRSEMNVSTLELGDSALYLCASSPGALTGARVQETQYFGPGTRLLVL.

V gene TRBV7-8 combines with J gene TRBJ2-7; D perhaps matches TRBD1 (8 bases). The germline V gene has CDR1 SGHVS and CDR2 FQNEAQ. The CDR3 consists of 12 residues. Trimming left V 3 bases short and J 13 bases short, with 16 bases between. The chain's CDR3 is CASSLDREREYF. Written as DNA, the CDR3 is TGTGCCAGCAGCTTGGACAGGGAGCGGGAATACTTC.

J is TRBJ2-2 and V is TRBV5-8; the match to TRBD1 covers 8 bases. V lost 5 bases to trimming and J lost 0 bases; unmatched junction nucleotides: 3. The germline CDR1 and CDR2 sequences are SGHTS and YDEGEE. The CDR3 spans 15 residues. CDR3 bases: TGTGCCAGCAGGACAGGGGCGGCGAACACCGGGGAGCTGTTTTTT. Translating gives CASRTGAANTGELFF.

The rearrangement links TRBV7-9 to TRBJ1-6, with 7 bases aligning to TRBD1. Trimming took 5 bases from V and 6 from J; bases not matched to a gene: 4. CDR3 size: 14 residues. From germline, CDR1 is SEHNR and CDR2 FQNEAQ (reference sequence). The CDR3 loop is CASSPGTANSPLHF. The CDR3 DNA reads as TGTGCCAGCAGCCCCGGGACAGCTAATTCACCCCTCCACTTT.

The chain recombines TRBV9 with TRBJ2-2; D not resolved. V was trimmed by 3 bases and J by 3 bases, leaving 12 bases between them. There are 15 residues in the CDR3. CDR1 is SGDLS, CDR2 YYNGEE, per germline. CDR3 in amino acids: CASSALDTYTGELFF. The CDR3 DNA reads as TGTGCCAGCAGCGCCTTAGACACCTACACCGGGGAGCTGTTTTTT.

V is TRBV12-3 or TRBV12-4 and J is TRBJ1-2; no definite D call. The CDR3 runs 9 residues. V was pared by 5 bases and J by 13 bases, with 8 bases between. CDR3 sequence: CASSPPSTF. CDR3 DNA sequence: TGTGCCAGCAGTCCCCCCAGCACCTTC.

This sequence joins TRBV9 and TRBJ1-1; D not certain. Trimming took off 3 bases at V and 2 bases at J, with 20 bases between the two ends. CDR1 is SGDLS and CDR2 is YYNGEE in the germline V gene. The CDR3 consists of 17 residues. Written as DNA, the CDR3 is TGTGCCAGCAGCGAAACCGGGCTCGGAGGAAGCAACACTGAAGCTTTCTTT. Its protein is CASSETGLGGSNTEAFF.